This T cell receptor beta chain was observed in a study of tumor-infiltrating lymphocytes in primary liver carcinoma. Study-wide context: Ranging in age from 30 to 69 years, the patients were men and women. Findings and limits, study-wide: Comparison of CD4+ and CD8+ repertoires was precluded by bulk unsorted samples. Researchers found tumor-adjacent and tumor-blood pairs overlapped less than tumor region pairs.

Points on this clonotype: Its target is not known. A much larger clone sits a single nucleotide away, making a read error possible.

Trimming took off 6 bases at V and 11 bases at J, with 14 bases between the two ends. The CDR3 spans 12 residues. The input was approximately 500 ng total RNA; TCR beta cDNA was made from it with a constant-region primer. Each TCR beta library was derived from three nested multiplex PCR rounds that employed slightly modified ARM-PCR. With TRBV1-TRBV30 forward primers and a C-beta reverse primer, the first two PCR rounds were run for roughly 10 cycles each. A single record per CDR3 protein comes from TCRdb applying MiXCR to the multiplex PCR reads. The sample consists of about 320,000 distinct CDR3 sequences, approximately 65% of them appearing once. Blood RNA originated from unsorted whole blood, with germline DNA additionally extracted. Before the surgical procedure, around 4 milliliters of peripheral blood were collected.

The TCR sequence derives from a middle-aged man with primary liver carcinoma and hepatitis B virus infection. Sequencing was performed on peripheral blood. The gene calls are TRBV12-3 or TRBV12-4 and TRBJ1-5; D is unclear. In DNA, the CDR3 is TGTGCCAGCAGCGCCGAAACCGGGTCCCAGCATTTT. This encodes CASSAETGSQHF.